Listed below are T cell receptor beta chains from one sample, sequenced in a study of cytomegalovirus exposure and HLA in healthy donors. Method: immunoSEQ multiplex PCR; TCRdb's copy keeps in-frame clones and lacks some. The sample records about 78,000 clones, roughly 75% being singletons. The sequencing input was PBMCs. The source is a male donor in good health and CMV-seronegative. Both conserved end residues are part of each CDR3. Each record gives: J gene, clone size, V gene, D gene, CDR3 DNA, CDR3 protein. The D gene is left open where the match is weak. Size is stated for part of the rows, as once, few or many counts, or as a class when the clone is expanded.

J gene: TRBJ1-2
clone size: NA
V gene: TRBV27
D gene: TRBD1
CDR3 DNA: TGTGCCAGCAGTTCCGCCCGGGACAGCGTGAATAAATGGTATGGCTACACCTTC
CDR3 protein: CASSSARDSVNKWYGYTF

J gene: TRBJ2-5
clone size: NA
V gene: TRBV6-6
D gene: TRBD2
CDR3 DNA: TGTGCCAGCAGTTACACGCGGGGGGAACAAGAGACCCAGTACTTC
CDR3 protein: CASSYTRGEQETQYF

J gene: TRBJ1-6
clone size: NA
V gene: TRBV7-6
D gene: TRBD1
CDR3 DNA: TGTGCCAGCAGCTTCGGGACAGGGAATTCACCCCTCCACTTT
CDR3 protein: CASSFGTGNSPLHF

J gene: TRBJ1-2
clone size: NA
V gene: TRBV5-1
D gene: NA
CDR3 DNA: TGCGCCAGCAGCTTGGCCGGGGGGGCTCAAATTGGCTACACCTTC
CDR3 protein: CASSLAGGAQIGYTF

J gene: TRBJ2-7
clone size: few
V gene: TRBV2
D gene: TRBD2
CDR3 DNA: TGTGCCAGCAGTTACGATGAAGCGGGGGGAGCCTACGAGCAGTACTTC
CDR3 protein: CASSYDEAGGAYEQYF

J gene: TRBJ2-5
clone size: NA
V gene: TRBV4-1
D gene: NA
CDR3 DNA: TGCGCCAGCAGCCAAGACAGACTCCAAGAGACCCAGTACTTC
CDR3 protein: CASSQDRLQETQYF

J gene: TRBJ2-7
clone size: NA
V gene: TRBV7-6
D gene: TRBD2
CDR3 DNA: TGTGCCAGCAGCTCCCATAGACTAGCCCCCTCCTACGAGCAGTACTTC
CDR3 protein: CASSSHRLAPSYEQYF

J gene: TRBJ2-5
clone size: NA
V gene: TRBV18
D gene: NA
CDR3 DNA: TGTGCCAGCTCAGGGCAAGCTCAAGAGACCCAGTACTTC
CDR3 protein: CASSGQAQETQYF

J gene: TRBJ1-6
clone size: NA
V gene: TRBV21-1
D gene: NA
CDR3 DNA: TGTGCCAGCAGCCTAGGGGCAGGACAGGGTTCACCCCTCCACTTT
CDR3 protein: CASSLGAGQGSPLHF

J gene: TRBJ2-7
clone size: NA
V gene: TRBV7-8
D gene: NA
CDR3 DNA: TGTGCCAGCAGCACCCAGGGCTACGAGCAGTACTTC
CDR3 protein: CASSTQGYEQYF

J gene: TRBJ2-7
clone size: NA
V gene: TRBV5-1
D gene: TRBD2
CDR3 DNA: TGCGCCAGCAGCTCATCACCGGGACTAGCGGGAGTGGGGTCCTACGAGCAGTACTTC
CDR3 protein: CASSSSPGLAGVGSYEQYF

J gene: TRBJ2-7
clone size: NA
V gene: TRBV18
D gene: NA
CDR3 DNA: TGTGCCAGCTCACCCGAGTTTTCAAGTCTCTACGAGCAGTACTTC
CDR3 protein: CASSPEFSSLYEQYF

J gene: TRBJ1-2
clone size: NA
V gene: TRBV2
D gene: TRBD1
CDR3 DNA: TGTGCCAGCAATTTTGGGACAGGGGACAGAGCTAACTATGGCTACACCTTC
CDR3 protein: CASNFGTGDRANYGYTF

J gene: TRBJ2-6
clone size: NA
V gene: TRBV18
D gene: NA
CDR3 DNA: TGTGCCAGCTCACCGGTCGGGGAGGCTGGGGCCAACGTCCTGACTTTC
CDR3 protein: CASSPVGEAGANVLTF

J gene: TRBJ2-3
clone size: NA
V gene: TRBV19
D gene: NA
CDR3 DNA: TGTGCCAGTAGTGCGACAGGTTACAGCACAGATACGCAGTATTTT
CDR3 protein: CASSATGYSTDTQYF

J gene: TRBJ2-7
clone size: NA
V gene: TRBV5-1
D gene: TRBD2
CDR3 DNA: TGCGCCAGCAGGCCGGGGACCGGGACTAGCGGAGAGCAGTACTTC
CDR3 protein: CASRPGTGTSGEQYF

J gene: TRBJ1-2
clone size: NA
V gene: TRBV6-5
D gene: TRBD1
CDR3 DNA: TGTGCCAGCACCAGGGGACAGGGGTATGGCTACACCTTC
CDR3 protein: CASTRGQGYGYTF

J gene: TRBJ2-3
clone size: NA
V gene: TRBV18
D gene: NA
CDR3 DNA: TGTGCCAGCTCACCCGTTTTATTAGGCACAGATACGCAGTATTTT
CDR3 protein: CASSPVLLGTDTQYF

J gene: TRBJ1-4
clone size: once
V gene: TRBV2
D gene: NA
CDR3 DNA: TGTGCCAGCGCAGACTCCAGAAACAATGAAAAACTGTTTTTT
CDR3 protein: CASADSRNNEKLFF

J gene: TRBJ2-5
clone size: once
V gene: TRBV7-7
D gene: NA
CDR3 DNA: TGTGCTAGCAGCTTAGATGGGGGCAGGAGGACACAAGAGACCCAGTACTTC
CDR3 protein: CASSLDGGRRTQETQYF

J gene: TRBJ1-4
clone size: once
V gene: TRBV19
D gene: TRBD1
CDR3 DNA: TGTGCCAGTAGAAACCCCGGGACAGGGGAAAAACTGTTTTTT
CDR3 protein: CASRNPGTGEKLFF

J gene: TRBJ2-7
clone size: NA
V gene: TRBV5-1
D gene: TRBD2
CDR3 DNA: TGCGCCAGCAGCCCGGTTATGGCGGGGGGACCTTACGAGCAGTACTTC
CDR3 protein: CASSPVMAGGPYEQYF

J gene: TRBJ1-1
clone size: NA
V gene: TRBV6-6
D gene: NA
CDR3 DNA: TGTGCCAGCAACGCCAGGGTTGGAGCTTTCTTT
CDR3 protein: CASNARVGAFF

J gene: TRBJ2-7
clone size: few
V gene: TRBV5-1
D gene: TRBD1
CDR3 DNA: TGCGCCAGCAGCTCTTCGGGACAGGGACCCTACGAGCAGTACTTC
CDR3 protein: CASSSSGQGPYEQYF

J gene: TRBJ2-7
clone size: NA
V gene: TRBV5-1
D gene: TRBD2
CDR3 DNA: TGCGCCAGCAGCTCAACGGGGGGCGAGCAGTACTTC
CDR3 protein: CASSSTGGEQYF

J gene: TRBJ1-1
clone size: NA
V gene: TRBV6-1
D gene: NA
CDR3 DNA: TGTGCCGTCCAGGGGTATTACACTGAAGCTTTCTTT
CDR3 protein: CAVQGYYTEAFF

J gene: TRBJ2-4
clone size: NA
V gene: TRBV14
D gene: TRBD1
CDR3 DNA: TGTGCCAGCAGCGCTACCACTGGGGCCGGGACAGACCTAGCCAAAAACATTCAGTACTTC
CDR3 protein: CASSATTGAGTDLAKNIQYF

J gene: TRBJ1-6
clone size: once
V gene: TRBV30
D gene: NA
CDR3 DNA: TGTGCCTGGAGCGCCGCGTCCTATAATTCACCCCTCCACTTT
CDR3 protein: CAWSAASYNSPLHF

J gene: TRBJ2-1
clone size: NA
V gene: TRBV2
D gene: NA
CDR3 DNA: TGTGCCAGCAGCCCAATCAGCGGGTTAGACAATGAGCAGTTCTTC
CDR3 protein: CASSPISGLDNEQFF

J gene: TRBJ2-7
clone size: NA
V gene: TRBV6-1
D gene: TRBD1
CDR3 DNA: TGTGCCAGCAGTGTGCACAGGGGGGCCTACGAGCAGTACTTC
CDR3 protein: CASSVHRGAYEQYF

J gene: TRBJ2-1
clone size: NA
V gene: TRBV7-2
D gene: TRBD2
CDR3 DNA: TGTGCCAGCACCCTAGCGGCAGGCTACTACAATGAGCAGTTCTTC
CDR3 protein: CASTLAAGYYNEQFF

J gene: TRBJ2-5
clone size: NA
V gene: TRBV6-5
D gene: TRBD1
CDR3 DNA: TGTGCCAGCAGTTACTCGACAGGGGGTGGAGAGACCCAGTACTTC
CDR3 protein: CASSYSTGGGETQYF

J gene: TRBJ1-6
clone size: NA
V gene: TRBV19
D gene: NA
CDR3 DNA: TGTGCCAGCACAGGCTCCTATAATTCACCCCTCCACTTT
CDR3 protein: CASTGSYNSPLHF

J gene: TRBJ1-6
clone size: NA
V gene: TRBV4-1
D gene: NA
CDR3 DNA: TGCGCCAGCAGCCAAGAGTTGACAGACGATTCCTATAATTCACCCCTCCACTTT
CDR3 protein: CASSQELTDDSYNSPLHF

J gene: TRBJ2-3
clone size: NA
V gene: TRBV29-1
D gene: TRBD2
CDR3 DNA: TGCAGCGTGATTCGGACTAGCGGGGGCTTAGGGCTCGCAGATACGCAGTATTTT
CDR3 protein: CSVIRTSGGLGLADTQYF

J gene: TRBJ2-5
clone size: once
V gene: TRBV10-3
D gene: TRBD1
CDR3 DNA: TGTGCCATCAGTGAGTCCAGGGGGCTTCAAGAGACCCAGTACTTC
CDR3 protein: CAISESRGLQETQYF

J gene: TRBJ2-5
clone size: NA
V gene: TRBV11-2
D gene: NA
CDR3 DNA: TGTGCCAGCAGCTTAGATTACCGACTGGCACAAGAGACCCAGTACTTC
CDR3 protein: CASSLDYRLAQETQYF

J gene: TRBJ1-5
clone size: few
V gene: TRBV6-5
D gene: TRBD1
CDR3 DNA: TGTGCCAGCAGCCCGACAGGGCAGGCGGAGCCCCAGCATTTT
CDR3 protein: CASSPTGQAEPQHF

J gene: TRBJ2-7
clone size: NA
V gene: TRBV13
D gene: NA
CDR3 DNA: TGTGCCAGCAGGGACTACGCTATGGGCGAGCAGTACTTC
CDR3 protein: CASRDYAMGEQYF

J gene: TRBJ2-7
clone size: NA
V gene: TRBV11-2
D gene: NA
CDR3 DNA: TGTGCCAGCAGCTTCCCCCTCGCGTACGAGCAGTACTTC
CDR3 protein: CASSFPLAYEQYF

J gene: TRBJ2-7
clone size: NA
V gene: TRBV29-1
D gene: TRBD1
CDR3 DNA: TGCAGCGTGTGGACAGGGGCCCACGAGCAGTACTTC
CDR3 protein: CSVWTGAHEQYF

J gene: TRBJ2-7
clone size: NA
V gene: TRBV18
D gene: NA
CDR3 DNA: TGTGCCAGCTCACCGTTCAGGGAATACGAGCAGTACTTC
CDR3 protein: CASSPFREYEQYF

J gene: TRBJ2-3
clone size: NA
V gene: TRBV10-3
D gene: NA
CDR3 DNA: TGTGCCATCAGTGGACAGTTTCGGGGCGCGGCAGGGGGGACAGATACGCAGTATTTT
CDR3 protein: CAISGQFRGAAGGTDTQYF

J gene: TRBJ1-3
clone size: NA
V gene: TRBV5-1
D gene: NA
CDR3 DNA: TGCGCCAGCAGCTGGACAGACTCTGGAAACACCATATATTTT
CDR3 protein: CASSWTDSGNTIYF

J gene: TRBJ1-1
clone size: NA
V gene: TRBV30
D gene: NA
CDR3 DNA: TGTGCCTGGAGATCTAACTTGAACACTGAAGCTTTCTTT
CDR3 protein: CAWRSNLNTEAFF

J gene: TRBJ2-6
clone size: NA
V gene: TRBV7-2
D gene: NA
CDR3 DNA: TGTGCCAGCAGCTCCTACCCCCAGCAGGGTCTCTTCAACGTCCTGACTTTC
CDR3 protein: CASSSYPQQGLFNVLTF

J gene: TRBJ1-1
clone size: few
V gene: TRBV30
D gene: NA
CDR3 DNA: TGTGCCTGGAGTCAACATGAAGCTTTCTTT
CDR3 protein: CAWSQHEAFF

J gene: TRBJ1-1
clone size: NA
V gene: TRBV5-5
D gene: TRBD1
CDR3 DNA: TGTGCCAGCAGCCTTGGGACAGGCCTGATGAACACTGAAGCTTTCTTT
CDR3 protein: CASSLGTGLMNTEAFF

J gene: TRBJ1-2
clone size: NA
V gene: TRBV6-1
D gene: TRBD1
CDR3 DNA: TGTGCCAGCAGTGAAATGACCGGGACAGGGTATGGCTACACCTTC
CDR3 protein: CASSEMTGTGYGYTF

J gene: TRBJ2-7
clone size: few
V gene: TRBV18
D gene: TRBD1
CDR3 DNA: TGTGCCAGCTCACCACCGGCACAGGGGTACGAGCAGTACTTC
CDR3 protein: CASSPPAQGYEQYF

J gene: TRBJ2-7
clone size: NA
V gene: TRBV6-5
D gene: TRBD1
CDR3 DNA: TGTGCCAGCAGTTACCGGACAGGGAAAACCTACGAGCAGTACTTC
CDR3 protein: CASSYRTGKTYEQYF

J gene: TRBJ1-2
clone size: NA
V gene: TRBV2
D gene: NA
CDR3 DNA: TGTGCCAGCAGTCAACAATTGGACAGTCGCGGTGGCTACACCTTC
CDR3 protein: CASSQQLDSRGGYTF